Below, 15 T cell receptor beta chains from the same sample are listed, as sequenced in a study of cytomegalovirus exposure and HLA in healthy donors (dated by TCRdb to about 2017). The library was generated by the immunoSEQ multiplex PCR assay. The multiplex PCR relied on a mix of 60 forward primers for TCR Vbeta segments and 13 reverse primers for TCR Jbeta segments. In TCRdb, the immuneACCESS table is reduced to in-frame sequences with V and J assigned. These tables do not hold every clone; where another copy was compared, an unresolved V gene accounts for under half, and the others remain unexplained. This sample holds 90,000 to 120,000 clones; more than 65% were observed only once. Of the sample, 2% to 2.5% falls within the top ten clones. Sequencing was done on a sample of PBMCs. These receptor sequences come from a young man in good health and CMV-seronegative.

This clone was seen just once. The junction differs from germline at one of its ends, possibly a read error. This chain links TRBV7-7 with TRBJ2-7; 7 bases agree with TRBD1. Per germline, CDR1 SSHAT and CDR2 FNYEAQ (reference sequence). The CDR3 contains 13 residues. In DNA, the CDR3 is TGTGCTAGCAGCTCGGGACAGAGTTACGAGCAGTACTTC. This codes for CASSSGQSYEQYF.

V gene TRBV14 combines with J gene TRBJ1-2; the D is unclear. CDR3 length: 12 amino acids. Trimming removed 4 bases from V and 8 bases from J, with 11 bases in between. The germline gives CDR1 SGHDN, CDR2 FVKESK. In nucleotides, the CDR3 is TGTGCCAGCAGCCGGGAGTCCTGGGGCTACACCTTC. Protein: CASSRESWGYTF.

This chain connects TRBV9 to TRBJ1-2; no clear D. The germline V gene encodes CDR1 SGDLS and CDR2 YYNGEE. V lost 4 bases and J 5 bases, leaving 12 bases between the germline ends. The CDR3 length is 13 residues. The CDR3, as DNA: TGTGCCAGCAGCAGAGAGGTGCGGTATGGCTACACCTTC. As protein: CASSREVRYGYTF.

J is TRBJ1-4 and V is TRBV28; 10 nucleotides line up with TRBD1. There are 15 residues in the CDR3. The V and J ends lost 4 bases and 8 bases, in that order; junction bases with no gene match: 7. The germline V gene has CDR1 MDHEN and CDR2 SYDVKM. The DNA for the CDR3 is TGTGCCAGCAGTTCTAAGACAGGGGGCGAAGAAAAACTGTTTTTT. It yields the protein CASSSKTGGEEKLFF.

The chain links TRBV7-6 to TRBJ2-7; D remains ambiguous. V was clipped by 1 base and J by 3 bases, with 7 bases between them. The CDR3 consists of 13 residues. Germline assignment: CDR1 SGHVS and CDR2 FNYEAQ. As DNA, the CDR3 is TGTGCCAGCAGCTTAGGTTCAGTCTACGAGCAGTACTTC. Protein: CASSLGSVYEQYF.

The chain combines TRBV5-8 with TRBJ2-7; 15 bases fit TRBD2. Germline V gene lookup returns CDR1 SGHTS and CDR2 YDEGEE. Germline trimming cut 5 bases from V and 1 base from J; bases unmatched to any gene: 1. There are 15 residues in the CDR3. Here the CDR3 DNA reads TGTGCCAGCAGAGGACTAGCGGGAGGGTCCTACGAGCAGTACTTC. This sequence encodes CASRGLAGGSYEQYF.

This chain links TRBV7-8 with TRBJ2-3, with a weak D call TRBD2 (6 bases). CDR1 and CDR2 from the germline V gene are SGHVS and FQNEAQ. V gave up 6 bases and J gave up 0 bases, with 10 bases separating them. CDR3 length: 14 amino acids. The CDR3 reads CASRLGTSTDTQYF. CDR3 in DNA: TGTGCCAGCAGGCTAGGGACTAGCACAGATACGCAGTATTTT.

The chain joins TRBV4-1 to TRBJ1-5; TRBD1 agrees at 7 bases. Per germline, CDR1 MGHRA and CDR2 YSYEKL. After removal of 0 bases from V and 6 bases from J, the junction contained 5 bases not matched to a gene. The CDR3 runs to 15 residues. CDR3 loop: CASSQDQGGGQPQHF. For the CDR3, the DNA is TGCGCCAGCAGCCAAGATCAGGGGGGAGGTCAGCCCCAGCATTTT.

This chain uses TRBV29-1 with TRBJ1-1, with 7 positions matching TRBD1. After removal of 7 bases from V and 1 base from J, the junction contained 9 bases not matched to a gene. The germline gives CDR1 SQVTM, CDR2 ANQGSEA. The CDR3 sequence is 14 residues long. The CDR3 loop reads CSALPGQSNTEAFF. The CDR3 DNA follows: TGCAGCGCACTACCGGGACAGTCGAACACTGAAGCTTTCTTT.

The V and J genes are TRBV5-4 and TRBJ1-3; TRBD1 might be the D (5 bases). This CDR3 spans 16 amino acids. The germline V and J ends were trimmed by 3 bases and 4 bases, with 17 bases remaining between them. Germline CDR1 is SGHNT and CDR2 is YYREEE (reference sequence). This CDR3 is CASSSQPPGIGNTIYF. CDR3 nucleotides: TGTGCCAGCAGCTCCCAACCCCCAGGGATCGGAAACACCATATATTTT.

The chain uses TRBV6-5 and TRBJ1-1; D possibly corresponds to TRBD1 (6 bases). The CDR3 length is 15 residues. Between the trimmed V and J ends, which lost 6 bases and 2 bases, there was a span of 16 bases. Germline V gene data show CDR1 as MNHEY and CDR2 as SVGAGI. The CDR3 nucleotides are TGTGCCAGCAGCCCTCCCGGGACAACAAACACTGAAGCTTTCTTT. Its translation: CASSPPGTTNTEAFF.

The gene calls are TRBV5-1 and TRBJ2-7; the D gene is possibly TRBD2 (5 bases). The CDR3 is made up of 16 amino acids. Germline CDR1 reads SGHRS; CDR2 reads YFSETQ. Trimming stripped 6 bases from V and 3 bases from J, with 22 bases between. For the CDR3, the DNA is TGCGCCAGCAACGCCGACCTGAACGCGGGTTACTACGAGCAGTACTTC. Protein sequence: CASNADLNAGYYEQYF.

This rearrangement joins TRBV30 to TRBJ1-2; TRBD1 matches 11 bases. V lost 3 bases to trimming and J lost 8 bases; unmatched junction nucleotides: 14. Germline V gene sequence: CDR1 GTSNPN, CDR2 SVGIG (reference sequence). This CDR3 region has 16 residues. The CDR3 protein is CAWRMVGTGGSLGYTF. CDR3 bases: TGTGCCTGGAGAATGGTTGGGACAGGGGGTTCATTGGGCTACACCTTC. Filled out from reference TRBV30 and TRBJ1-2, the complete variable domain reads SQTIHQWPATLVQPVGSPLSLECTVEGTSNPNLYWYRQAAGRGLQLLFYSVGIGQISSEVPQNLSASRPQDRQFILSSKKLLLSDSGFYLCAWRMVGTGGSLGYTFGSGTRLTVV.

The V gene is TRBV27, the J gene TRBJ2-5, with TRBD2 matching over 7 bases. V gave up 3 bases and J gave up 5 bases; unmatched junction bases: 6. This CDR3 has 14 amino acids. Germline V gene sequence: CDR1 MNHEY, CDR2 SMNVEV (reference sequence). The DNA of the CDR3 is TGTGCCAGCAGTTTTTCTGGGGAGGGGGAGACCCAGTACTTC. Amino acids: CASSFSGEGETQYF.

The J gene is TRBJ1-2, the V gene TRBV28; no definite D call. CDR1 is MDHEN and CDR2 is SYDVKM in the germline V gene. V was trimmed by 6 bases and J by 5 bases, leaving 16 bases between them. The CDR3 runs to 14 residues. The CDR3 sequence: CASSSPGDGYGYTF. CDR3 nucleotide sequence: TGTGCCAGCAGCTCTCCCGGGGATGGGTATGGCTACACCTTC.